This is a list of T cell receptor beta chains from one sample in a study of shared clonotypes between healthy human individuals. Libraries were prepared by immunoSEQ multiplex PCR; TCRdb keeps only in-frame clonotypes and omits some of them. The sample consists of under 1 million clones, nearly 95% of them appearing once. Sequencing was carried out using naive CD8+ T cells sorted from blood. The receptors originated from a man aged 25 to 45 in good health. Both conserved end residues are part of each CDR3. The D gene is left open where the match is weak. Clone size is stated in some rows and not others, as once, few, many or a class when expanded.

>TRBJ2-2|.|.|TRBV29-1
TGCAGCGTCCCCTTTTGGACCGGGGAGCTGTTTTTT
CSVPFWTGELFF
>TRBJ2-7|.|TRBD2|TRBV6-5
TGTGCCAGCAGTCCCTCCCCTGGACTAGCGGGGGGTACCTTC
CASSPSPGLAGGTF
>TRBJ2-5|.|.|TRBV29-1
TGCAGCGTTGAAGAACGGGTCCGGGGCAGAGAGACCCAGTACTTC
CSVEERVRGRETQYF
>TRBJ2-3|.|.|TRBV5-4
TGTGCCAGCAGGCCGGTGGGGCAGGAGGTGGATACGCAGTATTTT
CASRPVGQEVDTQYF
>TRBJ2-5|.|.|TRBV4-1
TGCGCCAGCAGCCTAGGGACACTCCAAGAGACCCAGTACTTC
CASSLGTLQETQYF
>TRBJ1-3|.|TRBD1|TRBV11-2
TGTGCCAGCAGCTTAGATAGTTTCTCGACAGGGATAATTTCTGGAAACACCATATATTTT
CASSLDSFSTGIISGNTIYF
>TRBJ2-3|.|.|TRBV14
TGTGCCAGCAGCCAAGTTCCTCAAAATACGCAGTATTTT
CASSQVPQNTQYF
>TRBJ2-3|.|.|TRBV9
TGTGCCAGCAGCGCGACGTACAGGAGTAGAGGCACAGATACGCAGTATTTT
CASSATYRSRGTDTQYF
>TRBJ2-3|once|.|TRBV11-2
TGTGCCAGCAGACCAAAAAAACCGGGACGCTCAGATACGCAGTATTTT
CASRPKKPGRSDTQYF
>TRBJ1-3|.|.|TRBV7-2
TGTGCCAGCAGCTTAGATACCCCAGGGGCCTCTGGAAACACCATATATTTT
CASSLDTPGASGNTIYF
>TRBJ2-3|once|.|TRBV7-9
TGTGCCAGCAGCTTAGTGGGTAGTACTGGGGACACAGATACGCAGTATTTT
CASSLVGSTGDTDTQYF
>TRBJ2-5|.|TRBD1|TRBV7-9
TGTGCCAGCAGCGCGACAGGGGAGGAGACCCAGTACTTC
CASSATGEETQYF
>TRBJ1-5|.|TRBD1|TRBV4-1
TGCGCCAGCAGCCATGAGATAGGGACAGGTGATCAGCCCCAGCATTTT
CASSHEIGTGDQPQHF
>TRBJ2-7|.|.|TRBV2
TGTGCCGGAAGGGACGGTTACTACGAGCAGTACTTC
CAGRDGYYEQYF
>TRBJ2-1|.|.|TRBV7-2
TGTGCCAGCAGCTTAGGGCCCCCCAGCTCCTACAATGAGCAGTTCTTC
CASSLGPPSSYNEQFF
>TRBJ1-2|.|.|TRBV10-3
TGTGCCATCAGTGAGTCCTTCGCGACAGTAACCTTGAGTGGCTACACCTTC
CAISESFATVTLSGYTF
>TRBJ2-7|.|.|TRBV7-8
TGTGCCAGCAGCTTGGGACGGGCGTACGAGCAGTACTTC
CASSLGRAYEQYF
>TRBJ1-4|.|.|TRBV7-9
TGTGCCAGCAGGGGTTCGGGGGAAAATAATGAAAAACTGTTTTTT
CASRGSGENNEKLFF
>TRBJ2-1|.|TRBD2|TRBV6-6
TGTGCCAGCAGTTACCGGGGGAGGGCCGATGAGCAGTTCTTC
CASSYRGRADEQFF
>TRBJ2-2|.|TRBD1|TRBV9
TGTGCCAGCAGCGTAGAAGGGGGCCCGAACACCGGGGAGCTGTTTTTT
CASSVEGGPNTGELFF
>TRBJ2-7|.|.|TRBV11-3
TGTGCCAGCGGCGACGGGGATGGCGAGCAGTACTTC
CASGDGDGEQYF
>TRBJ2-7|.|TRBD2|TRBV27
TGTGCCAGCAGTCCAGGACTAGCGGACTCCTACGAGCAGTACTTC
CASSPGLADSYEQYF
>TRBJ1-2|once|.|TRBV5-6
TGTGCCAGCAGCTTGGGTGGTGACTATGGCTACACCTTC
CASSLGGDYGYTF
>TRBJ2-3|.|TRBD2|TRBV9
TGTGCCAGCAGCGTATTTCTAGCGGAAACAGATACGCAGTATTTT
CASSVFLAETDTQYF
>TRBJ2-3|once|.|TRBV7-3
TGTGCCAGCAGCCGGGACAGCACAGATACGCAGTATTTT
CASSRDSTDTQYF
>TRBJ1-5|.|.|TRBV19
TGTGCCAGTAGTATCTTAGCGGGTGGCCAGCCCCAGCATTTT
CASSILAGGQPQHF
>TRBJ2-5|once|.|TRBV28
TGTGCCAGCAGAGGAGAAAACCAGTACTTC
CASRGENQYF
>TRBJ2-7|.|TRBD2|TRBV29-1
TGCAGCGTTGGGTCACTAGCGGGAGCCTACGAGCAGTACTTC
CSVGSLAGAYEQYF
>TRBJ2-7|.|TRBD2|TRBV19
TGTGCCAGTAGGTGGGCTGGGACTAGCTCCTACGAGCAGTACTTC
CASRWAGTSSYEQYF
>TRBJ2-5|.|.|TRBV4-1
TGCGCCAGCAGCCATGCTTGGGGGGCGGGTGAGACCCAGTACTTC
CASSHAWGAGETQYF
>TRBJ2-7|.|TRBD2|TRBV15
TGTGCCACCAGCAGAAAGCGGGAGCTAAGCTACGAGCAGTACTTC
CATSRKRELSYEQYF
>TRBJ2-2|.|TRBD2|TRBV27
TGTGCCAGCAGTTTAGCTACTAGCGCTGGCGGGGAGCTGTTTTTT
CASSLATSAGGELFF
>TRBJ2-2|.|.|TRBV9
TGTGCCAGCAGCATTTTTGGTCTAGAGGGCGGGGAGCTGTTTTTT
CASSIFGLEGGELFF
>TRBJ2-5|.|.|TRBV11-3
TGTGCCAGCAGCTTAGGTTTAGGGTTCGAAGGTCAAGAGACCCAGTACTTC
CASSLGLGFEGQETQYF
>TRBJ2-7|.|TRBD1|TRBV14
TGTGCCAGCAGCCAAGGGACAGGGGGCTATTACGAGCAGTACTTC
CASSQGTGGYYEQYF
>TRBJ2-1|once|TRBD2|TRBV27
TGTGCCAGCACTATAACAGCGGGAGGGGCAAACAATGAGCAGTTCTTC
CASTITAGGANNEQFF
>TRBJ1-1|.|.|TRBV14
TGTGCCAGCAGCCAAGAGGGGTTGTTAAATTACACTGAAGCTTTCTTT
CASSQEGLLNYTEAFF
>TRBJ2-7|.|.|TRBV11-2
TGTGCCAGCAGCCAGGTACGGGATCGGCAGTACTTC
CASSQVRDRQYF
>TRBJ2-3|.|.|TRBV27
TGTGCCAGCAGTCCCTTAAAGGCTAGCTGGTTCGATACGCAGTATTTT
CASSPLKASWFDTQYF
>TRBJ2-7|.|TRBD1|TRBV7-9
TGTGCCAGCAGCTCCCCAGGGGGTGAGCAGTACTTC
CASSSPGGEQYF
>TRBJ2-7|once|TRBD1|TRBV7-9
TGTGCCAGCAGCGCCCGGACAGGGGTTGTCTACGAGCAGTACTTC
CASSARTGVVYEQYF
>TRBJ2-1|.|.|TRBV27
TGTGCCAGCAGTTTAGGGGGACTTTCCTACAATGAGCAGTTCTTC
CASSLGGLSYNEQFF
>TRBJ1-4|.|TRBD1|TRBV27
TGTGCCAGCGGCGACCGGACAGGGAATGAAAAACTGTTTTTT
CASGDRTGNEKLFF
>TRBJ2-7|.|.|TRBV13
TGTGCCAGCAGCTTAGGAGGGACCGGTAATCTACGCGAGCAGTACTTC
CASSLGGTGNLREQYF
>TRBJ2-1|.|.|TRBV28
TGTGCCAGCAGTTCGGCGGGCCTCTACAATGAGCAGTTCTTC
CASSSAGLYNEQFF
>TRBJ2-1|.|.|TRBV18
TGTGCCAGCTCACCGAGAGAGGAGAAATACAATGAGCAGTTCTTC
CASSPREEKYNEQFF
>TRBJ2-1|.|TRBD2|TRBV29-1
TGCAGCGTTGAGGGACTAGGGGACAATGAGCAGTTCTTC
CSVEGLGDNEQFF
>TRBJ2-5|.|.|TRBV25-1
TGTGCCAGCAGTGTTGGCAGGGCCCAAGAGACCCAGTACTTC
CASSVGRAQETQYF
>TRBJ2-7|.|.|TRBV7-9
TGTGCCAGCAGGGCCAGGGAGCACTACGAGCAGTACTTC
CASRAREHYEQYF
>TRBJ2-7|.|TRBD2|TRBV27
TGTGCCAGCAGTTTACGAGCGGGAGGGTTCTACGAGCAGTACTTC
CASSLRAGGFYEQYF
>TRBJ1-2|.|.|TRBV25-1
TGTGCCAGCAGTGGTATGAACAGGCACCATGGCTACACCTTC
CASSGMNRHHGYTF
>TRBJ2-1|.|.|TRBV5-6
TGTGCCAGCAGCTTGTCCCTTACCCGCAATGAGCAGTTCTTC
CASSLSLTRNEQFF
>TRBJ1-5|.|.|TRBV9
TGTGCCAGCAGCGTAGGCTTTAGCAATCAGCCCCAGCATTTT
CASSVGFSNQPQHF
>TRBJ2-2|.|.|TRBV27
TGTGCCAGCAGTGATTCAGGGCCAAACACCGGGGAGCTGTTTTTT
CASSDSGPNTGELFF
>TRBJ2-1|.|.|TRBV15
TGTGCCACCAGCAGGGAGCCACTTAAGGAGCAGTTCTTC
CATSREPLKEQFF